This TCR beta chain comes out of a study of T cell responses to AZD1222 COVID-19 vaccine. Study context: The study pooled second doses at about 4 or about 12 weeks. Whole-study findings and limits: Nearly half of the spike-specific TCRs reportedly recognize variant regions that carry no mutations. Researchers took repertoire samples only after the peak T cell response had come. In a largely white British group with more females than males, clonal diversity was possibly underestimated.

For this clone: Its antigen remains unknown.

Only in-frame clones appear in the TCRdb table, and some are missing; sequencing was by immunoSEQ multiplex PCR. Among around 130,000 clones, 85% to 95% were seen once, and the ten largest hold roughly 7%. With V trimmed by 0 bases and J by 5 bases, 4 bases remained unmatched. Per germline, CDR1 SGHVS and CDR2 FQNEAQ. The CDR3 runs 15 residues. This receptor was identified in an adult in good health. This specimen was peripheral blood, taken on day 0 of AZD1222 vaccination. This chain links TRBV7-8 with TRBJ1-1; TRBD1 matches at 9 bases. CDR3 in DNA: TGTGCCAGCAGCTTAGCGAGGGGACAGGGAACTGAAGCTTTCTTT. It codes for CASSLARGQGTEAFF.